This T cell receptor beta chain was retrieved from a study of T cells expressing NK-cell markers (dated by TCRdb to the early 2020s). As for the study more broadly: About eight donors provided sorted CD3+CD56+NKG2C+, CD3+CD56+NKG2C- and CD3+CD56-NKG2C+ T-cell subsets, whose TCR beta-chain repertoires were profiled. Seven of the eight sequenced donors were HCMV-seropositive and one was HCMV-seronegative. All eight donors whose samples were sequenced were randomly selected healthy volunteers, three of them men and five women. Libraries were sequenced as 2 x 150 bp reads on Illumina HiSeq 2000/2500, MiSeq or NextSeq. What the research found in general, with its limitations: Whether the expanded NKG2C-expressing T cell clones were specific for HCMV antigens remained unclear. In over five donors, the dominant CD3+CD56+NKG2C+ clonotypes were found to rank among the top 10 CD8+ clonotypes and to make up roughly 1.0-7.0% of CD8+ T cells. Those dominant clonotypes were again the most abundant among CD3+CD56-NKG2C+ cells in four donors, at about 28.3-65%.

A commercial ELISA kit detecting HCMV-specific IgG in serum was used to determine HCMV serostatus. Ficoll density gradient centrifugation was used to isolate peripheral blood mononuclear cells from blood. The sample was run on an Illumina HiSeq 2000. TCR beta cDNA libraries were prepared using 5'RACE template switching, which introduced a universal primer site and unique molecular identifiers. Priming for cDNA synthesis came from the TCR beta constant segment, and two successive PCR amplification steps followed. As for how the authors treated the data: MIGEC was used to demultiplex reads and group the reads by UMI, and MiTCR was used to assemble and quantify clonotypes. To exclude erroneous sequences, only TCR cDNA sequences supported by at least two reads were retained. The tcR package was used for downstream repertoire analysis, with clonotypes matched between fractions based on CDR3 nucleotide sequence plus V segment. VDJmatch was used to annotate antigen specificity against VDJdb, with one amino acid substitution in CDR3 permitted. The reads went through TCRdb reprocessing, and each CDR3 protein sequence gets one entry with no DNA. TCRdb, not the authors, supplied the V and J calls. The sample table records 550,000 to 600,000 distinct CDR3 sequences. Of the sample, roughly 3.5% falls within the top ten clones.

With regard to this clonotype: This receptor's antigen is unknown.

Sample: blood T cells: a sorted CD56 or NKG2C T cell subset, CD4+ or CD8+ T cells, or bulk PBMC T cells (not recorded which). The clonotype was recovered from a man aged 18 to 35 in good health. Donor details come from another sample of the same person, matched by shared clones.

CDR3 loop: CASSSLGGSGKNIQYF. The receptor chain draws on TRBV12-3 or TRBV12-4 and TRBJ2-4; TCRdb designates TRBD2, a call that cannot be tested without DNA. Inclusive of the bounding cysteine and phenylalanine, the CDR3 is 16 residues long. Only the protein sequence is given.